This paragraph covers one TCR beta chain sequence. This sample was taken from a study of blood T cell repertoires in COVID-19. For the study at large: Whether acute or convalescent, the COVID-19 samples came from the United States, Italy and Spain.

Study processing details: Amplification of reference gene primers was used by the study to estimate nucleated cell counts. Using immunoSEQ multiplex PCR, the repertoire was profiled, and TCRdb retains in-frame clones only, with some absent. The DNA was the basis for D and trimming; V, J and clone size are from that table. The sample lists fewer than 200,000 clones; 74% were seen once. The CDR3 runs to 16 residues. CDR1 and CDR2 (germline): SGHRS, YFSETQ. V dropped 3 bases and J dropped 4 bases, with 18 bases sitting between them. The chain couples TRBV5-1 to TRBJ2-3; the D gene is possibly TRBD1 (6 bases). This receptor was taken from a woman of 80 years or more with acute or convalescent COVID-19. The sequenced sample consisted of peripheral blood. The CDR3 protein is CASSSGTGFLSDTQYF. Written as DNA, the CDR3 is TGCGCCAGCAGCTCCGGTACAGGGTTTCTGTCAGATACGCAGTATTTT.